The 25 T cell receptor beta chains below all came from one sample that was sequenced in a study of cytomegalovirus exposure and HLA in healthy donors (dated by TCRdb to about 2017). Library construction relied on the immunoSEQ multiplex PCR assay. For the multiplex PCR, a mixture combining 60 forward primers for TCR Vbeta segments and 13 reverse primers for TCR Jbeta segments was used. The immuneACCESS repertoire file appears here via TCRdb, limited to in-frame rearrangements. These files lack a portion of the clones; in checked studies, under half of the deficit traces to unresolved V genes, and the cause of the others is not known. This sample has under 150,000 clones in its table, and just under 80% of those were observed once. The top ten clones comprise around 2% of the sample. Sequencing input: PBMCs. The receptors were gathered from a woman in her thirties or forties in good health and CMV-seronegative.

The rearrangement joins TRBV5-8 to TRBJ1-2; maybe TRBD1 (5 bases). V lost 4 bases to trimming and J lost 4 bases, with 29 bases between them. From germline, CDR1 is SGHTS and CDR2 YDEGEE. The CDR3 has 19 amino acids. The CDR3 DNA is TGTGCCAGCAGCAAGGGGATCGGAGTCGCTCTCCGTACTCCCTATGGCTACACCTTC. It encodes CASSKGIGVALRTPYGYTF.

This clone was counted a few times. This chain connects TRBV5-5 to TRBJ2-7, with TRBD1 identical over 7 bases. V lost 4 bases and J lost 6; bases outside the gene matches: 4. Germline values: CDR1 SGHKS, CDR2 YYEKEE (reference sequence). This CDR3 has 12 amino acids. The CDR3: CASSPTGAEQYF. In nucleotides, the CDR3 is TGTGCCAGCAGCCCTACAGGGGCCGAGCAGTACTTC.

This clone has only one observation. The chain has TRBV7-9 and TRBJ2-3; 11 nucleotides align to TRBD2. Per germline, CDR1 SEHNR and CDR2 FQNEAQ (reference sequence). J lost 3 bases, V lost 1 base, and 3 bases had no gene match. The CDR3 spans 16 residues. CDR3 sequence: CASSLVSGGGTDTQYF. The CDR3 DNA reads as TGTGCCAGCAGCTTAGTTAGCGGGGGGGGTACAGATACGCAGTATTTT.

The chain employs TRBV2 and TRBJ2-5, with D maybe TRBD1 (6 bases). The CDR3 runs 14 residues. Germline CDR1 reads SNHLY; CDR2 reads FYNNEI. The V end lost 6 bases, the J end lost 2 bases, and 13 bases lay between the germline ends. The CDR3 bases are TGTGCCAGCAGCTCCGGGACACTTCAAGAGACCCAGTACTTC. It specifies CASSSGTLQETQYF.

The chain couples TRBV5-1 to TRBJ2-1; D perhaps matches TRBD2 (6 bases). This CDR3 has 14 amino acids. The V and J ends lost 0 bases and 10 bases respectively, with 14 bases between them. Germline CDR1 reads SGHRS; CDR2 reads YFSETQ. The chain's CDR3 is CASSLGPRREEQFF. CDR3 in DNA: TGCGCCAGCAGCTTGGGACCTAGGAGGGAAGAGCAGTTCTTC. The complete variable domain, with remaining parts taken from reference TRBV5-1 and TRBJ2-1, reads KAGVTQTPRYLIKTRGQQVTLSCSPISGHRSVSWYQQTPGQGLQFLFEYFSETQRNKGNFPGRFSGRQFSNSRSEMNVSTLELGDSALYLCASSLGPRREEQFFGPGTRLTVL.

The rearrangement uses TRBV27 and TRBJ2-7; 7 nucleotides align to TRBD1. This CDR3 contains 16 residues. Germline trimming cut 4 bases from V and 5 bases from J; bases unmatched to any gene: 14. Germline lookup yields CDR1 MNHEY and CDR2 SMNVEV (reference sequence). CDR3 in DNA: TGTGCCAGCAGTTCCCCGGTGAGGGGGCCCGGAAACGAGCAGTACTTC. This gives the protein CASSSPVRGPGNEQYF.

The chain joins TRBV19 to TRBJ2-7, with D possibly matching TRBD2 (5 bases). Germline CDR1 is LNHDA and CDR2 is SQIVND (reference sequence). Trimming took 4 bases from V and 2 from J, leaving 15 bases between them. The CDR3 totals 15 residues. CDR3 loop: CASSTFEGAPYEQYF. The CDR3 bases are TGTGCCAGTAGTACCTTTGAGGGAGCGCCCTACGAGCAGTACTTC.

With regard to this clone: This specimen includes other DNA sequences encoding the same CDR3. The J gene is TRBJ2-2, the V gene TRBV27, with D tentatively TRBD2 (5 bases). This CDR3 is 14 amino acids long. Germline CDR1 MNHEY, CDR2 SMNVEV (reference sequence). V lost 3 bases to trimming and J lost 5 bases, with 10 bases between them. CDR3 sequence reads: CASSFPPGTGELFF. CDR3 DNA sequence: TGTGCCAGCAGTTTTCCCCCGGGGACCGGGGAGCTGTTTTTT.

The chain combines TRBV2 with TRBJ1-4; TRBD1 matches 7 bases. CDR3 length: 14 amino acids. V lost 4 bases, J lost 6 bases, and 5 bases stayed unmatched. Germline CDR1 reads SNHLY; CDR2 reads FYNNEI. In DNA form, the CDR3 reads TGTGCCAGCAGTGCGGGACAGTGGGATGAAAAACTGTTTTTT. Translation gives CASSAGQWDEKLFF.

The rearrangement links TRBV18 to TRBJ2-2; 10 bases align to TRBD2. Germline lookup yields CDR1 KGHSH and CDR2 LQKENI. There are 16 residues in the CDR3. V lost 5 bases, J lost 1 base, and 4 bases stayed unmatched. The CDR3 DNA reads as TGTGCCAGCTCAACGCTAGCGGGGGAGAACACCGGGGAGCTGTTTTTT. It specifies CASSTLAGENTGELFF.

The chain is built from TRBV11-2 and TRBJ1-2, with 7 bases lining up with TRBD1. The junction had 2 bases not matched to a gene; V was cut back by 5 bases and J by 2 bases. Germline V lookup: CDR1 SGHAT, CDR2 FQNNGV. The CDR3 runs to 13 residues. The CDR3, as DNA: TGTGCCAGCAGCAAGACAGGGAACTATGGCTACACCTTC. The encoded protein is CASSKTGNYGYTF.

This clone was seen more than once but under ten times. V gene TRBV7-8 combines with J gene TRBJ1-2; D is unclear. The V gene lost 1 base and the J gene lost 3 bases, with 18 bases spanning the gap. The germline V gene has CDR1 SGHVS and CDR2 FQNEAQ. This CDR3 has 17 amino acids. As DNA, the CDR3 is TGTGCCAGCAGCTTAGGAGGAAGGCGGGCTTCGGACTATGGCTACACCTTC. This translates into CASSLGGRRASDYGYTF.

This chain joins TRBV5-5 and TRBJ2-3; TRBD1 aligns across 7 bases. Per germline, CDR1 SGHKS and CDR2 YYEKEE (reference sequence). This CDR3 is 16 amino acids long. The V and J ends lost 2 bases and 1 base, in that order; junction bases with no gene match: 7. The CDR3 loop is CASSFFDRDRTDTQYF. The CDR3 coding sequence is TGTGCCAGCAGCTTTTTTGACAGGGATCGCACAGATACGCAGTATTTT.

This clone showed up just once. This chain connects TRBV28 to TRBJ1-2; D not certain. CDR3 length: 14 amino acids. CDR1 MDHEN and CDR2 SYDVKM come from the germline V gene. Trimming stripped 8 bases from V and 0 bases from J, with 13 bases between. The CDR3 nucleotides read TGTGCCAGCCCTAGGCCGCACTCTAACTATGGCTACACCTTC. The encoded protein is CASPRPHSNYGYTF.

Only a few counts were recorded for this clone. The rearrangement links TRBV4-2 to TRBJ2-7; 8 nucleotides line up with TRBD2. J lost 6 bases, V lost 3 bases, and 4 bases had no gene match. Germline V gene data show CDR1 as LGHNA and CDR2 as YNFKEQ. The CDR3 length is 13 residues. This chain's CDR3 is CASSQTSVGEQYF. CDR3 coding DNA: TGTGCCAGCAGCCAGACTAGCGTCGGCGAGCAGTACTTC.

V and J are TRBV2 and TRBJ2-7; possible D gene TRBD1, 6 bases. Germline values: CDR1 SNHLY, CDR2 FYNNEI. Trimming took off 4 bases at V and 3 bases at J, with 7 bases between the two ends. CDR3 length: 12 residues. The CDR3 DNA is TGTGCCAGCAGTGGGGACAACTACGAGCAGTACTTC. This codes for CASSGDNYEQYF.

V and J are TRBV9 and TRBJ1-1, with 8 bases identical to TRBD1. The CDR3 consists of 18 residues. Germline lookup yields CDR1 SGDLS and CDR2 YYNGEE. Trimming cost V 4 bases and J 2 bases; bases outside gene matches: 16. The CDR3: CASSPRLMTGAGNTEAFF. In DNA form, the CDR3 reads TGTGCCAGCAGCCCACGGCTAATGACAGGGGCTGGAAACACTGAAGCTTTCTTT.

V is TRBV6-6 and J is TRBJ1-4; D might be TRBD1 (6 bases). From germline, CDR1 is MNHNY and CDR2 SVGAGI (reference sequence). Trimming left V 0 bases short and J 5 bases short, with 7 bases between. The CDR3 covers 14 residues. This CDR3 reads CASSYSGQNEKLFF. In nucleotides, the CDR3 is TGTGCCAGCAGTTACTCTGGACAGAATGAAAAACTGTTTTTT.

The chain combines TRBV7-6 with TRBJ2-5; TRBD2 might be the D (6 bases). Germline-derived CDR1 and CDR2 are SGHVS and FNYEAQ. Deletions cut 5 bases from V and 5 bases from J, with 18 bases between. The CDR3 has 15 residues. This CDR3 is CASSAGTGGKETQYF. The CDR3 bases are TGTGCCAGCAGCGCGGGGACCGGAGGGAAGGAGACCCAGTACTTC. Combining the CDR3 with reference TRBV7-6 and TRBJ2-5 gives the whole variable domain GAGVSQSPRYKVTKRGQDVALRCDPISGHVSLYWYRQALGQGPEFLTYFNYEAQQDKSGLPNDRFSAERPEGSISTLTIQRTEQRDSAMYRCASSAGTGGKETQYFGPGTRLLVL.

The V gene is TRBV6-1, the J gene TRBJ1-4, with TRBD1 as a possible D gene (6 bases). Germline V gene data show CDR1 as MNHNS and CDR2 as SASEGT. The CDR3 spans 15 residues. V lost 6 bases and J lost 4, with 15 bases in between. The CDR3 nucleotides are TGTGCCAGCAGCACGTCGACAGGAGTTAATGAAAAACTGTTTTTT. This gives the protein CASSTSTGVNEKLFF.

The chain combines TRBV7-8 with TRBJ2-7, with D possibly matching TRBD1 (6 bases). The CDR3 has 15 residues. Germline-derived CDR1 and CDR2 are SGHVS and FQNEAQ. The germline V and J ends were trimmed by 0 bases and 2 bases, with 11 bases remaining between them. The CDR3 loop reads CASSLARDTAYEQYF. CDR3 in DNA: TGTGCCAGCAGCTTAGCGAGGGACACGGCCTACGAGCAGTACTTC.

On this clone: Germline is not matched at one junction end, which may reflect a read error. Different DNA sequences within this sample yield the same CDR3. The chain carries TRBV5-1 and TRBJ2-1; 13 nucleotides align to TRBD2. The germline gives CDR1 SGHRS, CDR2 YFSETQ. CDR3 length: 15 amino acids. The CDR3 is CASSKGTSGNNEQFF. In DNA form, the CDR3 reads TGCGCCAGCTCTAAAGGGACTAGCGGGAACAATGAGCAATTCTTC.

This clone showed up just a few times. The chain has TRBV13 and TRBJ1-1; D gene uncertain. Between the trimmed V and J ends, which lost 1 base and 4 bases, there was a span of 10 bases. Germline V lookup: CDR1 PRHDT, CDR2 FYEKMQ (reference sequence). CDR3 size: 14 residues. The CDR3 protein is CASSLDGEGTEAFF. CDR3 bases: TGTGCCAGCAGCTTAGATGGTGAGGGCACTGAAGCTTTCTTT.

The chain recombines TRBV30 with TRBJ1-2; D ambiguous. Trimming left V 4 bases short and J 10 bases short, with 13 bases between. This CDR3 comprises 11 residues. Germline values: CDR1 GTSNPN, CDR2 SVGIG (reference sequence). As DNA, the CDR3 is TGTGCCTGGACAGAGGTTTCGGACTACACCTTC. This translates into CAWTEVSDYTF.

The chain is built from TRBV5-1 and TRBJ2-1; D is uncertain. CDR1 and CDR2 (germline): SGHRS, YFSETQ. V was cut by 1 base and J by 2 bases, with 16 bases left in between. The length of the CDR3 is 17 residues. The DNA for the CDR3 is TGCGCCAGCAGCTTGCAGTTGGCTTTTCAAACCTACAATGAGCAGTTCTTC. It translates to CASSLQLAFQTYNEQFF.